The present T cell receptor beta chain was sequenced within a study of blood T cell repertoires in COVID-19. In the study overall: Some COVID-19 samples were acute and others convalescent; all came from the United States, Italy and Spain.

Sequencing was performed with immunoSEQ multiplex PCR; in TCRdb, only in-frame clones are kept and a portion is missing. The sample includes about 230,000 clones, 84% of them seen just once. The length of the CDR3 is 15 residues. V lost 1 base and J lost 5, with 14 bases in between. CDR1 and CDR2 (germline): MNHEY, SVGAGI. The sequenced sample consisted of peripheral blood. The chain employs TRBV6-5 and TRBJ1-1; TRBD1 is a possible D gene (6 bases). The sequence was collected from a middle-aged woman who had recovered from COVID-19. CDR3 sequence: CASSYLGGRLTEAFF. The CDR3 DNA follows: TGTGCCAGCAGTTACTTGGGGGGGCGCTTAACTGAAGCTTTCTTT.